This T cell receptor beta chain came from a study of spatial heterogeneity in lung cancer. Study summary: Each time, sequencing found more beta-chain sequences than alpha-chain sequences. Study findings and constraints: Ubiquitous expanded tumor TCRs showed up in blood more at resection than follow-up.

Germline V CDR1 and CDR2: LGHNA, YNFKEQ. CDR3 length equals 15 residues. Losses at the gene ends were 3 bases for V and 7 bases for J; bases not matched to a gene: 4. Concerning this clonotype: Its target is unknown.

Unique molecular identifiers tagged every individual TCR cDNA molecule. Using its own MiXCR run on the 5' RACE reads, TCRdb lists one record per CDR3 protein. The repertoire has almost 75,000 distinct CDR3 sequences, 13% of them found once; the top ten carry more than 7%. Time point of the sample: sample taken at primary tumor resection. TCRs were sequenced from unsorted whole RNA of tumor, nontumor lung or PBMC. The cohort: 70 to 85 early-stage, untreated non-small cell lung cancer patients. V usage is TRBV4-2 and J usage is TRBJ2-1; 12 nucleotides line up with TRBD2. The material was PBMCs, obtained at surgery. This clonotype was sampled from a male donor with early-stage non-small cell lung cancer. The CDR3 bases are TGTGCCAGCAGCCAGACTAGCGGGAGACAAAATGAGCAGTTCTTC. Protein product: CASSQTSGRQNEQFF.